This entry features one T cell receptor beta chain sequence. The ends lost 0 bases at V and 0 bases at J; junction bases unmatched: 9. CDR3 length: 19 amino acids. Germline loops: CDR1 SGHRS, CDR2 YFSETQ. These data belong to a study of cytomegalovirus exposure and HLA in healthy donors. 13 Jbeta primers and 60 Vbeta primers were used for the PCR. Libraries were prepared by immunoSEQ multiplex PCR; TCRdb keeps only in-frame clonotypes and omits some of them. The repertoire has roughly 100,000 clones, roughly four fifths of them found once; the top ten carry 1.3%. J is TRBJ2-5 and V is TRBV5-1, with 12 bases that match TRBD2. The sequenced sample consisted of PBMCs. The sequence was collected from a middle-aged man in good health and CMV-seronegative. The CDR3 DNA is TGCGCCAGCAGCTTGGGACTAGCGGGAGAGTGGTACAACCAAGAGACCCAGTACTTC. It is translated as CASSLGLAGEWYNQETQYF.